The next 25 T cell receptor beta chains were all read from a single sample in a study of CD8 T cells in ankylosing spondylitis. Study findings and constraints: Fewer than ten highly homologous variants made up a TCR beta motif that seemed to typify ankylosing spondylitis blood.

Antigens of these TCRs are unknown. One entry per CDR3 protein, called by TCRdb with MiXCR from the 5' RACE reads. The sample gives 700,000 or so distinct CDR3 sequences, under 20% of which show up once; under 20% is in the top ten. Sequencing used blood, either unsorted or a sorted T cell fraction (not recorded which). The receptors derive from a male donor with ankylosing spondylitis.

The chain uses TRBV20-1 and TRBJ2-1, with D maybe TRBD1 (6 bases). The V gene's germline CDR1 is DFQATT and CDR2 SNEGSKA (reference sequence). The length of the CDR3 is 16 residues. V gave up 1 base and J gave up 2 bases, with 15 bases separating them. The CDR3 loop is CSARAFPGVAYNEQFF. CDR3 DNA sequence: TGCAGTGCTAGAGCATTCCCAGGGGTGGCCTACAATGAGCAGTTCTTC.

This sequence joins TRBV29-1 and TRBJ2-7; 8 nucleotides agree with TRBD2. V was pared by 4 bases and J by 6 bases, with 11 bases of the junction left unmatched. CDR3 length: 14 residues. The germline gives CDR1 SQVTM, CDR2 ANQGSEA. The CDR3 is CSVGRGPGGVEQYF. DNA of the CDR3: TGCAGCGTTGGACGGGGCCCGGGGGGGGTCGAGCAGTACTTC.

This clonotype was seen a handful of times. This chain links TRBV4-2 with TRBJ2-3, with TRBD2 matching 10 bases. V lost 0 bases, J lost 3 bases, and 9 bases stayed unmatched. Germline assignment: CDR1 LGHNA and CDR2 YNFKEQ. CDR3 length equals 18 residues. CDR3 loop: CASSQEPPAGGPTDTQYF. The CDR3 DNA is TGTGCCAGCAGCCAAGAGCCCCCAGCGGGAGGGCCAACAGATACGCAGTATTTT.

Points on this clonotype: A much larger clone lies one base from this, so it may be a read error. This rearrangement joins TRBV28 to TRBJ2-3, with a possible D match to TRBD2 (6 bases). V lost 6 bases and J lost 4, with 14 bases in between. This CDR3 is 14 amino acids long. Germline-derived CDR1 and CDR2 are MDHEN and SYDVKM. The chain's CDR3 is CASSPSGRSDTQYF. CDR3 coding DNA: TGTGCCAGCAGCCCCTCAGGGAGGTCAGATACGCAGTATTTT.

This clonotype turned up a few times. The V and J genes are TRBV4-2 and TRBJ2-3; 8 nucleotides match TRBD2. V dropped 2 bases and J dropped 3; count of bases not matched to a gene: 10. Looked up from germline, CDR1 is LGHNA and CDR2 is YNFKEQ. The CDR3 is made up of 17 amino acids. CDR3 bases: TGTGCCAGCAGCCAATCCGGGACTAGAGCCGCTACAGATACGCAGTATTTT. Protein product: CASSQSGTRAATDTQYF.

A few counts support this clonotype. V is TRBV6-5 and J is TRBJ2-1, with 10 bases matching TRBD2. The CDR3 loop spans 16 amino acids. Germline assignment: CDR1 MNHEY and CDR2 SVGAGI. With 2 bases clipped from V and 7 bases from J, the junction kept 8 bases outside the gene matches. The CDR3 sequence: CASSYQSGGAGNEQFF. In DNA, the CDR3 is TGTGCCAGCAGTTACCAGAGCGGGGGGGCGGGTAATGAGCAGTTCTTC.

The V call is TRBV7-9, the J call TRBJ2-1, with 7 bases lining up with TRBD2. The CDR3 has 14 amino acids. With V trimmed by 3 bases and J by 5 bases, 4 bases remained unmatched. Germline CDR1 reads SEHNR; CDR2 reads FQNEAQ (reference sequence). CDR3 bases: TGTGCCAGCAGCTTGCGGGAGCCTCACAATGAGCAGTTCTTC. Its protein product is CASSLREPHNEQFF.

This clonotype was seen a single time. The genes are TRBV2 and TRBJ2-1, with unresolved D. CDR1 SNHLY and CDR2 FYNNEI come from the germline V gene. The germline V and J ends were trimmed by 7 bases and 4 bases, with 8 bases remaining between them. This CDR3 comprises 12 residues. CDR3 sequence reads: CASNLGYNEQFF. CDR3 nucleotides: TGTGCCAGCAATTTGGGATACAATGAGCAGTTCTTC.

The rearrangement uses TRBV12-3 or TRBV12-4 and TRBJ1-3, with D hard to call. Trimming took off 4 bases at V and 3 bases at J, with 16 bases between the two ends. The CDR3 is 16 residues long. CDR3 sequence: CASSSPTVRDGNTIYF. The CDR3 nucleotides are TGTGCCAGCAGTTCCCCTACAGTGCGTGATGGAAACACCATATATTTT.

This clonotype has more than one count but fewer than ten. V is TRBV6-1 and J is TRBJ2-7, with 7 bases lining up with TRBD1. The CDR3 covers 18 residues. The V gene end was trimmed by 6 bases and the J gene end by 0 bases; junction bases not matched to a gene: 17. Germline V lookup: CDR1 MNHNS, CDR2 SASEGT. For the CDR3, the DNA is TGTGCCAGCAGCCTAGCCGTGGGTGAGGGGGCAAGCTCCTACGAGCAGTACTTC. Amino acids: CASSLAVGEGASSYEQYF.

The V gene is TRBV6-1, the J gene TRBJ2-7, with a weak D call TRBD2 (5 bases). The CDR3 loop spans 15 amino acids. The V and J ends lost 3 bases and 3 bases respectively, with 15 bases between them. Germline loops: CDR1 MNHNS, CDR2 SASEGT. CDR3 in DNA: TGTGCCAGCAGTGAGAGTAGAAATGAGGGCTACGAGCAGTACTTC. Its translation: CASSESRNEGYEQYF.

This clonotype was detected only a few times. V is TRBV20-1 and J is TRBJ1-1, with D unresolved. The CDR3 runs to 14 residues. The germline V gene has CDR1 DFQATT and CDR2 SNEGSKA (reference sequence). V was clipped by 0 bases and J by 0 bases, with 8 bases between them. DNA for the CDR3: TGCAGTGCTAGAGATCTCCGGCTGAACACTGAAGCTTTCTTT. Protein product: CSARDLRLNTEAFF.

In this sample, this clonotype turned up a few times. At one end, the junction sequence differs from germline, possibly due to a read error. The J gene is TRBJ2-5, the V gene TRBV10-3, with 8 nucleotides matching TRBD1. The CDR3 length is 14 residues. Per germline, CDR1 ENHRY and CDR2 SYGVKD. As DNA, the CDR3 is TGTGCCATCGGTGAGACAGGGGTGGAGGAGACCCAGTACTTC. Its protein product is CAIGETGVEETQYF.

Concerning this clonotype: A much larger clone sits a single nucleotide away, making a read error possible. The CDR3 DNA follows: TGCAGCGTTGGCGAAGGCAACGAGCAGTACTTC. Its protein product is CSVGEGNEQYF. This rearrangement joins TRBV29-1 to TRBJ2-7, with D hard to call. With 4 bases removed from V and 5 bases from J, the gap between germline ends came to 9 bases. CDR1 is SQVTM, CDR2 ANQGSEA, per germline. This CDR3 has 11 residues.

The V and J genes are TRBV19 and TRBJ1-4; D ambiguous. Trimming took 7 bases from V and 6 from J, leaving 15 bases between them. The CDR3 spans 14 residues. Germline V lookup: CDR1 LNHDA, CDR2 SQIVND (reference sequence). This CDR3 reads CASNPTRRDEKLFF. The CDR3 DNA is TGTGCCAGTAACCCGACACGACGTGATGAAAAACTGTTTTTT.

In this sample, this clonotype turned up a few times. J is TRBJ2-7 and V is TRBV7-6, with TRBD1 identical over 9 bases. From germline, CDR1 is SGHVS and CDR2 FNYEAQ. This CDR3 is 14 amino acids long. Germline trimming cut 4 bases from V and 5 bases from J; bases unmatched to any gene: 6. The chain's CDR3 is CASSYGQGIHEQYF. CDR3 coding DNA: TGTGCCAGCAGCTATGGACAGGGGATCCACGAGCAGTACTTC.

Of note for this clonotype: One junction end does not reproduce the germline sequence, and a read error may be involved. The chain employs TRBV29-1 and TRBJ2-3; D might be TRBD1 (6 bases). The CDR3 runs 12 residues. Germline values: CDR1 SQVTM, CDR2 ANQGSEA. For the CDR3, the DNA is TGCAGCGTTGATGCTTCTGGGGGCCCGACCACTTTT. Encoded protein: CSVDASGGPTTF.

This clonotype was observed a handful of times. The rearrangement uses TRBV12-3 or TRBV12-4 and TRBJ1-1; 7 bases are shared with TRBD1. This CDR3 spans 15 amino acids. Germline trimming cut 5 bases from V and 3 bases from J; bases unmatched to any gene: 9. CDR3 bases: TGTGCCAGCAGTCGACCTACAGGGGAGGACACTGAAGCTTTCTTT. Encoded protein: CASSRPTGEDTEAFF.

V gene TRBV4-3 combines with J gene TRBJ2-1; D might be TRBD1 (6 bases). The length of the CDR3 is 14 residues. The germline V gene encodes CDR1 LGHNA and CDR2 YSLEER. V was trimmed by 1 base and J by 7 bases, leaving 11 bases between them. CDR3 sequence reads: CASSQGRGWNEQFF. CDR3 DNA sequence: TGCGCCAGCAGCCAAGGCAGGGGTTGGAATGAGCAGTTCTTC.

The sample holds many counts of this clonotype. The CDR3 reads CASSLLAGGGYEQYF. The DNA for the CDR3 is TGTGCCAGCAGTTTATTGGCAGGGGGCGGCTACGAGCAGTACTTC. The rearrangement uses TRBV28 and TRBJ2-7; 8 positions agree with TRBD1. V shed 1 base, J shed 3 bases, and the junction held 5 bases outside the gene matches. The CDR3 runs to 15 residues. Germline CDR1 and CDR2: MDHEN and SYDVKM.

This clonotype was detected ten times or more. The chain uses TRBV11-2 and TRBJ2-1, with a tentative D call TRBD2 (6 bases). Trimming removed 1 base at V and 8 bases at J, with 21 bases between. The CDR3 runs 17 residues. Per the germline V gene, CDR1 is SGHAT and CDR2 is FQNNGV. The CDR3 here is CASSLGLVGGNNYEQFF. In DNA form, the CDR3 reads TGTGCCAGCAGCTTAGGTCTGGTGGGAGGAAACAATTATGAGCAGTTCTTC.

This clonotype was seen many times. The V and J genes are TRBV5-1 and TRBJ2-2; unclear D gene. Germline lookup yields CDR1 SGHRS and CDR2 YFSETQ. CDR3 length equals 16 residues. V lost 0 bases to trimming and J lost 1 base, with 10 bases between them. CDR3 in DNA: TGCGCCAGCAGCTTGGTATTACCGGAGAACACCGGGGAGCTGTTTTTT. Protein product: CASSLVLPENTGELFF.

The genes are TRBV5-1 and TRBJ2-7; TRBD1 matches 7 bases. V trimming: 4 bases; J trimming: 6 bases; junction bases outside the gene matches: 16. The CDR3 consists of 16 residues. The V gene's germline CDR1 is SGHRS and CDR2 YFSETQ. CDR3 nucleotides: TGCGCCAGCAGCGCCTACCTACAGGGGATGGTAGGCGAGCAGTACTTC. As protein: CASSAYLQGMVGEQYF.

This chain uses TRBV7-9 with TRBJ2-6; possibly TRBD1 or TRBD2 for D (5 bases each). The germline V and J ends were trimmed by 2 bases and 2 bases, with 13 bases remaining between them. The CDR3 runs 17 residues. The germline CDR1 and CDR2 sequences are SEHNR and FQNEAQ (reference sequence). This CDR3 reads CASSLWGSGAGANVLTF. The DNA of the CDR3 is TGTGCCAGCAGCTTATGGGGGTCCGGAGCTGGGGCCAACGTCCTGACTTTC.

The chain employs TRBV20-1 and TRBJ1-1; unclear D gene. The germline V and J ends were trimmed by 1 base and 1 base, with 16 bases remaining between them. Per germline, CDR1 DFQATT and CDR2 SNEGSKA (reference sequence). The CDR3 spans 16 residues. CDR3 sequence reads: CSARVVFGIQNTEAFF. In DNA, the CDR3 is TGCAGTGCTAGAGTGGTTTTCGGGATACAGAACACTGAAGCTTTCTTT.